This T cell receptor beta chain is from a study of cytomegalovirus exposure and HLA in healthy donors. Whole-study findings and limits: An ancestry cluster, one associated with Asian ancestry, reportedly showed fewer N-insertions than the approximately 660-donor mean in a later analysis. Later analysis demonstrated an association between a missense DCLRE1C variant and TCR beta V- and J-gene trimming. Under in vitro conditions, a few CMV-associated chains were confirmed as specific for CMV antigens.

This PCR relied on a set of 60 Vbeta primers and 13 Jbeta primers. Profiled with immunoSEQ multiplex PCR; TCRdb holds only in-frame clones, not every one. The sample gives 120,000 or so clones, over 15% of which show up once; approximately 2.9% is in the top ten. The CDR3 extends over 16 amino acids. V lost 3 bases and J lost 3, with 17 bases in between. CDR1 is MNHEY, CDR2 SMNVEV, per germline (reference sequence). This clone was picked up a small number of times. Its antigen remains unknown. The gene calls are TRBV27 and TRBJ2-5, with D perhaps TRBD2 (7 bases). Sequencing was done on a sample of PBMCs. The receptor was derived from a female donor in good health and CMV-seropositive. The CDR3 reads CASSFSPTGGEETQYF. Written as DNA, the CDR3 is TGTGCCAGCAGTTTCTCCCCTACGGGGGGCGAAGAGACCCAGTACTTC.